Listed below are T cell receptor beta chains from one sample, sequenced in a study of identical twins. One entry per CDR3 protein results from TCRdb running MiXCR on the 5' RACE reads. The table shows about 890,000 distinct CDR3 sequences, with 9% to 15% occurring only once. This sample was shared with a second study, whose subject was yellow fever vaccine responses in identical twins.

The sequenced sample was PBMCs. Source of these receptors: a woman under 30 in good health. CDR3s include the opening cysteine and the closing phenylalanine or tryptophan. A D gene is named only where the DNA matches it firmly. Size is omitted from some rows. Given values are once, few, many or a class for expanded clones.

NA	TRBJ2-1	TRBV9	few	CASSVGWGRTHNEQFF	TGTGCCAGCAGCGTAGGGTGGGGCCGGACGCACAATGAGCAGTTCTTC
NA	TRBJ1-2	TRBV11-2	many	CASSSKNTDYGYTF	TGTGCCAGCAGCTCTAAGAACACTGACTATGGCTACACCTTC
TRBD1	TRBJ1-1	TRBV19	few	CASSKGQAAAEAFF	TGTGCCAGTAGTAAGGGACAGGCGGCCGCTGAAGCTTTCTTT
NA	TRBJ1-1	TRBV5-1	many	CASSLVGGKSEAFF	TGCGCCAGCAGCTTGGTCGGGGGGAAATCTGAAGCTTTCTTT
TRBD1	TRBJ1-1	TRBV7-9	many	CASSRQGRNTEAFF	TGTGCCAGCAGCCGACAGGGTCGGAACACTGAAGCTTTCTTT
NA	TRBJ1-1	TRBV28	NA	CASSRPLTNTEAFF	TGTGCCAGCAGTCGCCCATTAACCAACACTGAAGCTTTCTTT
TRBD1	TRBJ2-5	TRBV27	NA	CASTSIGQGGETQYF	TGTGCCAGCACCTCAATTGGACAGGGAGGAGAGACCCAGTACTTC
TRBD2	TRBJ2-2	TRBV24-1	few	CATSDWGLAGGSGELFF	TGTGCCACCAGTGATTGGGGTCTAGCGGGAGGAAGCGGGGAGCTGTTTTTT
NA	TRBJ2-2	TRBV29-1	many	CSVQVVRSGELFF	TGCAGCGTTCAAGTCGTCCGGTCCGGGGAGCTGTTTTTT
NA	TRBJ2-3	TRBV20-1	few	CSAERRRTRVFTDTQYF	TGCAGTGCCGAACGCCGCCGGACAAGAGTATTCACAGATACGCAGTATTTT
NA	TRBJ2-3	TRBV20-1	few	CSAREALTDTQYF	TGCAGTGCTAGAGAGGCCCTGACAGATACGCAGTATTTT
NA	TRBJ1-1	TRBV7-9	many	CASRKQVPNTEAFF	TGTGCCAGCAGAAAACAGGTCCCGAACACTGAAGCTTTCTTT
NA	TRBJ2-1	TRBV27	NA	CASRTGNYNEQFF	TGTGCCAGCAGGACTGGCAACTACAATGAGCAGTTCTTC
NA	TRBJ2-7	TRBV12-3/TRBV12-4	NA	CASSLRNPYEQYF	TGTGCCAGCAGTTTAAGGAACCCCTACGAGCAGTACTTC
TRBD1	TRBJ1-1	TRBV7-9	NA	CASSLLTGAEAFF	TGTGCCAGCAGCTTACTTACAGGGGCTGAAGCTTTCTTT
NA	TRBJ2-5	TRBV15	NA	CATSRLRGQETQYF	TGTGCCACCAGCAGGCTCAGGGGCCAAGAGACCCAGTACTTC
TRBD2	TRBJ2-1	TRBV6-1	few	CASRRGLAGKVYNEQFF	TGTGCCAGCAGAAGGGGACTAGCGGGAAAAGTCTACAATGAGCAGTTCTTC
NA	TRBJ1-6	TRBV6-1	few	CASSRSKSDNSPLHF	TGTGCCAGCAGTCGTAGCAAGTCTGATAATTCACCCCTCCACTTT
NA	TRBJ2-3	TRBV29-1	NA	CSVHTRRAGTDTQYF	TGCAGCGTACACACCAGAAGGGCCGGCACAGATACGCAGTATTTT
NA	TRBJ1-2	TRBV9	once	CASSGTPGHLICYGYTF	TGTGCCAGCAGCGGCACCCCGGGACACCTGATTTGCTATGGCTACACCTTC
NA	TRBJ1-5	TRBV4-1	NA	CASSPRGVQPQHF	TGCGCCAGCAGCCCTCGGGGGGTGCAGCCCCAGCATTTT
TRBD1	TRBJ2-1	TRBV3-1	many	CASSQEPDRVREQFF	TGTGCCAGCAGCCAAGAGCCGGACAGGGTACGCGAGCAGTTCTTC
TRBD2	TRBJ2-7	TRBV29-1	NA	CSVEGGGGVEQYF	TGCAGCGTTGAAGGGGGCGGGGGTGTCGAGCAGTACTTC
NA	TRBJ2-3	TRBV20-1	NA	CSAHQGLDLNTQYF	TGCAGTGCCCACCAAGGCTTGGACCTAAATACGCAGTATTTT
NA	TRBJ2-2	TRBV24-1	NA	CATSDNVGANTGELFF	TGTGCCACCAGTGACAACGTCGGGGCGAACACCGGGGAGCTGTTTTTT
NA	TRBJ2-7	TRBV24-1	NA	CATSLGSAGEQYF	TGTGCCACCAGCCTGGGTAGCGCGGGCGAGCAGTACTTC
NA	TRBJ1-6	TRBV3-1	NA	CASSRVHPNSPLHF	TGTGCCAGCAGCCGGGTTCACCCGAATTCACCCCTCCACTTT
NA	TRBJ2-1	TRBV4-1	many	CASSKRHSYNEQFF	TGCGCCAGCTCTAAGCGGCACTCCTACAATGAGCAGTTCTTC
TRBD1	TRBJ2-2	TRBV7-6	NA	CASSSALGQEGPNTGELFF	TGTGCCAGCAGCTCAGCACTAGGACAGGAAGGTCCGAACACCGGGGAGCTGTTTTTT
TRBD2	TRBJ2-5	TRBV20-1	NA	CSATSGRMSARETQYF	TGCAGTGCAACTAGCGGGAGGATGAGTGCCAGGGAGACCCAGTACTTC
TRBD2	TRBJ2-3	TRBV20-1	NA	CSATRLAGQTDTQYF	TGCAGTGCTACCAGACTAGCGGGGCAAACAGATACGCAGTATTTT
TRBD2	TRBJ2-5	TRBV5-1	NA	CASSLVAASGSGETQYF	TGCGCCAGCAGCTTGGTGGCTGCTAGCGGGAGCGGGGAGACCCAGTACTTC
NA	TRBJ2-3	TRBV10-3	NA	CATSGLSTDTQYF	TGTGCCACCAGCGGACTTAGCACAGATACGCAGTATTTT
TRBD2	TRBJ2-7	TRBV10-3	few	CASSGGYQREPYEQYF	TGTGCCTCCTCAGGAGGGTATCAGCGGGAACCCTACGAGCAGTACTTC
NA	TRBJ1-5	TRBV7-9	few	CASTGAGDQPQHF	TGTGCCAGCACCGGGGCAGGGGATCAGCCCCAGCATTTT
NA	TRBJ2-7	TRBV20-1	NA	CSATYSVKGNEQYF	TGCAGTGCTACCTATTCGGTTAAGGGAAACGAGCAGTACTTC
NA	TRBJ1-5	TRBV20-1	few	CSARENLDSLSNQPQHF	TGCAGTGCTAGAGAGAACCTCGACAGTCTTAGCAATCAGCCCCAGCATTTT
NA	TRBJ2-5	TRBV29-1	NA	CSVEDGEGLKTQYF	TGCAGCGTTGAAGACGGAGAGGGGCTGAAGACCCAGTACTTC
NA	TRBJ2-4	TRBV2	few	CASSEGVAKNIQYF	TGTGCCAGCAGTGAAGGGGTAGCCAAAAACATTCAGTACTTC
TRBD2	TRBJ2-1	TRBV10-3	many	CAISGGTSVHNEQFF	TGTGCCATCAGTGGGGGGACTAGCGTGCACAATGAGCAGTTCTTC
TRBD2	TRBJ2-7	TRBV20-1	many	CSARELGLPAYEQYF	TGCAGTGCTAGAGAACTGGGACTACCCGCTTACGAGCAGTACTTC
NA	TRBJ1-5	TRBV12-3/TRBV12-4	many	CATSDRRLNQPQHF	TGTGCCACCAGTGACCGACGCTTGAATCAGCCCCAGCATTTT
NA	TRBJ1-4	TRBV4-1	many	CASSQAMLTGAEKLFF	TGCGCCAGCAGCCAAGCCATGCTCACGGGGGCTGAAAAACTGTTTTTT
TRBD2	TRBJ2-1	TRBV27	few	CASSLPTSGNPTHRPSYNEQFF	TGTGCCAGCAGTCTACCGACTAGCGGGAACCCCACCCACAGACCCTCCTACAATGAGCAGTTCTTC
TRBD2	TRBJ2-1	TRBV10-3	NA	CAISDLGGPYNEQFF	TGTGCCATCAGTGATCTGGGAGGGCCCTACAATGAGCAGTTCTTC
TRBD2	TRBJ2-1	TRBV10-3	NA	CAINSRGLEGNEQFF	TGTGCCATCAACTCAAGGGGACTAGAAGGGAATGAGCAGTTCTTC
TRBD1	TRBJ1-2	TRBV25-1	NA	CASSELGGAGYTF	TGTGCCAGCAGTGAATTAGGGGGCGCGGGCTACACCTTC
NA	TRBJ2-6	TRBV12-3/TRBV12-4	few	CASSLSGIAGANVLTF	TGTGCCAGCAGTTTGTCTGGGATCGCTGGGGCCAACGTCCTGACTTTC
TRBD1	TRBJ1-1	TRBV5-1	NA	CASSSGQGADDFF	TGCGCCAGCAGCTCCGGACAGGGGGCAGACGATTTCTTT
NA	TRBJ2-5	TRBV9	few	CASSVGVRETQYF	TGTGCCAGCAGCGTTGGAGTCAGGGAGACCCAGTACTTC
TRBD2	TRBJ2-1	TRBV7-2	NA	CASSGSSGGPYNEQFF	TGTGCCAGCAGCGGGTCGTCGGGAGGGCCCTACAATGAGCAGTTCTTC
NA	TRBJ2-2	TRBV7-2	NA	CASSLGLSTGELFF	TGTGCCAGCAGCTTAGGTCTGAGCACCGGGGAGCTGTTTTTT
TRBD1	TRBJ1-2	TRBV6-5	NA	CASSSRQGYGYTF	TGTGCCAGCAGCTCTCGACAGGGCTATGGCTACACCTTC